These 18 T cell receptor beta chains originate from one sample sequenced in a study of blood T cell repertoires in COVID-19. This table comes from immunoSEQ multiplex PCR, and its TCRdb copy is limited to in-frame clones, with some not included. The sample consists of about 380,000 clones, about 85% of them appearing once. Specimen: peripheral blood. These receptors were taken from a young woman with acute or convalescent COVID-19.

The V call is TRBV12-3 or TRBV12-4, the J call TRBJ1-4; 8 nucleotides agree with TRBD1. There are 13 residues in the CDR3. The V gene end was trimmed by 7 bases and the J gene end by 5 bases; junction bases not matched to a gene: 3. The CDR3 DNA is TGTGCCAGCACCCGGGACAGGAATGAAAAACTGTTTTTT. It codes for CASTRDRNEKLFF.

The chain couples TRBV4-2 to TRBJ1-2; 8 bases are shared with TRBD1. After removal of 0 bases from V and 5 bases from J, the junction contained 8 bases not matched to a gene. The V gene's germline CDR1 is LGHNA and CDR2 YNFKEQ. The CDR3 length is 16 residues. For the CDR3, the DNA is TGTGCCAGCAGCCAAGAAAGGGCAGGGGGCGGGTATGGCTACACCTTC. It translates to CASSQERAGGGYGYTF.

This sequence joins TRBV25-1 and TRBJ1-2; possibly TRBD1 for D (6 bases). V dropped 2 bases and J dropped 5 bases, with 21 bases sitting between them. Germline CDR1 and CDR2: MGHDK and SYGVNS. The CDR3 is 17 amino acids. CDR3 loop: CASSEMEQGLVPYGYTF. The CDR3 DNA is TGTGCCAGCAGTGAAATGGAACAGGGCCTTGTACCTTATGGCTACACCTTC.

This chain uses TRBV4-1 with TRBJ1-6; possible D gene TRBD1, 5 bases. This CDR3 has 15 residues. The V gene lost 0 bases and the J gene lost 7 bases, with 10 bases spanning the gap. Germline CDR1 MGHRA, CDR2 YSYEKL. The CDR3 DNA reads TGCGCCAGCAGCCAAGAGTCAGGGTTCAATTCACCCCTCCACTTT. Translating gives CASSQESGFNSPLHF.

The chain combines TRBV21-1 with TRBJ1-5; the D segment call TRBD1 is taken from the table without a DNA check. TRBV21-1 is noted as a pseudogene. This CDR3 comprises 11 residues. Here the CDR3 DNA reads TGTGCCAGCACCCAAATTCAGCCCCAGCATTTT. It encodes CASTQIQPQHF.

This clone has a handful of counts. The V and J genes are TRBV30 and TRBJ1-4; TRBD1 agrees at 9 bases. Germline lookup yields CDR1 GTSNPN and CDR2 SVGIG (reference sequence). This CDR3 comprises 15 residues. V trimming: 5 bases; J trimming: 8 bases; junction bases outside the gene matches: 12. DNA of the CDR3: TGTGCCTGGTCTCCGGGACAGGGTGGGCAAGAAAAACTGTTTTTT. This sequence encodes CAWSPGQGGQEKLFF.

The chain combines TRBV5-6 with TRBJ2-1; TRBD1 matches 7 bases. Trimming took 3 bases from V and 10 from J; bases not matched to a gene: 10. The CDR3 runs to 14 residues. Looked up from germline, CDR1 is SGHDT and CDR2 is YYEEEE. CDR3 loop: CASSSLTGTGEQFF. The CDR3, as DNA: TGTGCCAGCAGCTCGTTGACAGGGACCGGCGAGCAGTTCTTC.

The chain links TRBV28 to TRBJ2-7; TRBD1 is a possible D gene (6 bases). V shed 6 bases and J shed 1 base, with 10 bases lying between them. The V gene's germline CDR1 is MDHEN and CDR2 SYDVKM. The CDR3 runs to 13 residues. In DNA, the CDR3 is TGTGCCAGCAGGGGGGCGTTTTCCTACGAGCAGTACTTC. Protein sequence: CASRGAFSYEQYF.

The chain employs TRBV24-1 and TRBJ2-1, with 8 bases aligning to TRBD1. This CDR3 region has 11 residues. Per germline, CDR1 KGHDR and CDR2 SFDVKD. The trim removed 7 bases at V and 13 bases at J, leaving 5 bases unmatched. The CDR3 DNA reads TGTGCCACCAGCGGACAGGGTAGACAGTTCTTC. As protein: CATSGQGRQFF.

This clone was observed a single time. The V and J genes are TRBV10-3 and TRBJ2-4; a possible D gene is TRBD1 (5 bases). Trimming pared 0 bases from V and 5 bases from J, leaving 8 bases between. The germline V gene has CDR1 ENHRY and CDR2 SYGVKD. The CDR3 length is 14 residues. The CDR3 DNA is TGTGCCATCAGTGAGTCCAAGACAGAAAACATTCAGTACTTC. Amino acid sequence: CAISESKTENIQYF.

This clone was counted once. The chain links TRBV4-1 to TRBJ2-3; possibly TRBD1 for D (5 bases). The CDR3 sequence is 16 residues long. Germline V gives CDR1 MGHRA, CDR2 YSYEKL. The ends were cut back, 7 bases at V and 2 bases at J, with 19 bases in the middle. The CDR3 nucleotides read TGCGCCAGCACCTTGGGGCAGGGTGTTATCACAGATACGCAGTATTTT. It specifies CASTLGQGVITDTQYF.

The rearrangement joins TRBV5-5 to TRBJ1-6; 7 bases agree with TRBD1. CDR1 is SGHKS, CDR2 YYEKEE, per germline (reference sequence). The CDR3 length is 14 residues. Trimming removed 4 bases from V and 7 bases from J; junction bases left unmatched: 5. CDR3 residues: CASSTDRDNSPLHF. The CDR3 DNA is TGTGCCAGCAGCACCGACAGGGACAATTCACCCCTCCACTTT. The whole variable domain, remainder taken from reference TRBV5-5 and TRBJ1-6, is DAGVTQSPTHLIKTRGQQVTLRCSPISGHKSVSWYQQVLGQGPQFIFQYYEKEERGRGNFPDRFSARQFPNYSSELNVNALLLGDSALYLCASSTDRDNSPLHFGNGTRLTVT.

The chain has TRBV6-6 and TRBJ2-2; 8 bases map to TRBD2. V lost 1 base, J lost 8 bases, and 6 bases stayed unmatched. The CDR3 has 15 amino acids. Germline assignment: CDR1 MNHNY and CDR2 SVGAGI (reference sequence). The CDR3 is CASSYLRGGSGELFF. As DNA, the CDR3 is TGTGCCAGCAGTTACTTACGGGGGGGCAGTGGGGAGCTGTTTTTT.

This clone was recorded only once. V and J are TRBV9 and TRBJ1-1, with a possible D match to TRBD1 (6 bases). The CDR3 runs to 14 residues. The germline CDR1 and CDR2 sequences are SGDLS and YYNGEE. Trimming cost V 3 bases and J 1 base, with 10 bases left between them. The CDR3 DNA reads TGTGCCAGCAGCGCCTTGGACAGGAACACTGAAGCTTTCTTT. Translating gives CASSALDRNTEAFF.

This clone was observed many times. The rearrangement links TRBV7-6 to TRBJ2-7, with D possibly being TRBD1 (6 bases). The germline gives CDR1 SGHVS, CDR2 FNYEAQ. This CDR3 has 14 amino acids. Trimming stripped 2 bases from V and 1 base from J, with 9 bases between. The CDR3 sequence is CASSLKDSSYEQYF. CDR3 nucleotide sequence: TGTGCCAGCAGCTTAAAGGACAGTTCCTACGAGCAGTACTTC.

J is TRBJ2-7 and V is TRBV2, with D uncertain. With 9 bases removed from V and 4 bases from J, the gap between germline ends came to 4 bases. The germline CDR1 and CDR2 sequences are SNHLY and FYNNEI. The CDR3 spans 9 residues. The CDR3: CASPYEQYF. CDR3 DNA: TGTGCCAGTCCGTACGAGCAGTACTTC.

The V gene is TRBV3-1 (or the pseudogene TRBV3-2), the J gene TRBJ2-1; D uncertain. Germline V gives CDR1 LGHDT, CDR2 YNNKEL (reference sequence). This CDR3 spans 16 amino acids. Trimming left V 1 base short and J 0 bases short, with 10 bases between. CDR3: CASSQAPRSSYNEQFF. CDR3 DNA sequence: TGTGCCAGCAGCCAAGCTCCTCGGAGCTCCTACAATGAGCAGTTCTTC.

The chain links TRBV10-3 to TRBJ1-6; D might be TRBD1 (6 bases). The germline V and J ends were trimmed by 6 bases and 10 bases, with 19 bases remaining between them. Germline V gives CDR1 ENHRY, CDR2 SYGVKD. The CDR3 runs 15 residues. The CDR3 spells CAIRASTGIQSPLHF. DNA of the CDR3: TGTGCCATCAGGGCTTCAACAGGGATCCAATCACCCCTCCACTTT.